One sample yielded the 11 T cell receptor beta chains listed below, sequenced in a study of blood T cell repertoires in COVID-19. Sequencing was performed with immunoSEQ multiplex PCR; in TCRdb, only in-frame clones are kept and a portion is missing. The top ten clones hold roughly a tenth of a sample with around 310,000 clones, roughly 91% of them seen once. The material sequenced was PBMCs or T cells enriched from blood (not recorded which). All receptors come from a woman aged 25 to 45 who had recovered from COVID-19.

As DNA, the CDR3 is TGTGCCACCGCAGGCGGGGGATTAATCCAGCCCCAGCATTTT. The encoded protein is CATAGGGLIQPQHF. The J gene is TRBJ1-5, the V gene TRBV28, with a tentative D call TRBD1 (5 bases). Trimming took 10 bases from V and 7 from J, leaving 20 bases between them. Looked up from germline, CDR1 is MDHEN and CDR2 is SYDVKM. The CDR3 is made up of 14 amino acids.

The V gene is TRBV6-5, the J gene TRBJ1-5, with 9 positions matching TRBD1. CDR3 length: 15 amino acids. The J segment lost 3 bases and the V segment lost 7 bases, leaving 7 bases of the junction unmatched. The germline V gene has CDR1 MNHEY and CDR2 SVGAGI. In DNA form, the CDR3 reads TGTGCCAGCAATCCCGGGACAGGGAACAATCAGCCCCAGCATTTT. This codes for CASNPGTGNNQPQHF.

J is TRBJ1-1 and V is TRBV10-3; 8 nucleotides line up with TRBD1. CDR1 and CDR2 (germline): ENHRY, SYGVKD. This CDR3 contains 12 residues. Trimming removed 11 bases from V and 5 bases from J; junction bases left unmatched: 7. The CDR3 DNA follows: TGTGCCTCCACGACAGGGGAGACTGAAGCTTTCTTT. Its translation: CASTTGETEAFF.

The CDR3 nucleotides are TGTGCCAGTAGTATAGTCCCCTACAGGGGGCAGGAAACTGAAGCTTTCTTT. Its translation: CASSIVPYRGQETEAFF. The J gene is TRBJ1-1, the V gene TRBV19, with 9 bases lining up with TRBD1. The CDR3 totals 17 residues. V was pared by 1 base and J by 5 bases, with 11 bases of the junction left unmatched. CDR1 and CDR2 (germline): LNHDA, SQIVND (reference sequence).

The J gene is TRBJ2-7, the V gene TRBV11-2; 7 bases line up with TRBD1. V was pared by 2 bases and J by 3 bases, with 7 bases of the junction left unmatched. The germline V gene has CDR1 SGHAT and CDR2 FQNNGV. This CDR3 has 15 amino acids. CDR3 loop: CASSLRGRLNYEQYF. DNA of the CDR3: TGTGCCAGCAGCTTAAGGGGGCGGCTGAACTACGAGCAGTACTTC.

This clone was recorded only once. This chain connects TRBV5-1 to TRBJ1-2, with D possibly being TRBD1 (5 bases). The V gene's germline CDR1 is SGHRS and CDR2 YFSETQ. The germline V and J ends were trimmed by 0 bases and 4 bases, with 13 bases remaining between them. CDR3 length: 15 residues. The CDR3, as DNA: TGCGCCAGCAGCTTGGGGACACAACTCCTCTATGGCTACACCTTC. This sequence encodes CASSLGTQLLYGYTF.

The chain links TRBV18 to TRBJ1-1; D is ambiguous. The CDR3 loop spans 14 amino acids. CDR1 is KGHSH, CDR2 LQKENI, per germline. V gave up 5 bases and J gave up 1 base, with 11 bases separating them. CDR3 in amino acids: CASSYSTPNTEAFF. For the CDR3, the DNA is TGTGCCAGCTCATACAGCACACCGAACACTGAAGCTTTCTTT.

The chain combines TRBV27 with TRBJ2-5; 8 bases align to TRBD1. The germline V gene encodes CDR1 MNHEY and CDR2 SMNVEV (reference sequence). With V trimmed by 3 bases and J by 5 bases, 8 bases remained unmatched. The CDR3 is made up of 15 amino acids. DNA for the CDR3: TGTGCCAGCAGTTTCCGGGACAGGATAAGGGAGACCCAGTACTTC. Its protein is CASSFRDRIRETQYF.

This chain links TRBV19 with TRBJ1-1, with 7 bases aligning to TRBD1. CDR3 length: 14 amino acids. Germline CDR1 LNHDA, CDR2 SQIVND (reference sequence). The ends lost 5 bases at V and 3 bases at J; junction bases unmatched: 6. The CDR3 sequence: CASSAQGGDTEAFF. Here the CDR3 DNA reads TGTGCCAGTAGTGCCCAGGGGGGAGACACTGAAGCTTTCTTT.

V is TRBV5-1 and J is TRBJ2-1; TRBD1 aligns across 9 bases. V shed 0 bases and J 6 bases; nucleotides not matched to a gene: 7. Germline assignment: CDR1 SGHRS and CDR2 YFSETQ. The length of the CDR3 is 16 residues. Written as DNA, the CDR3 is TGCGCCAGCAGCTTGGCTCCGGGACAGGGATTCAATGAGCAGTTCTTC. It codes for CASSLAPGQGFNEQFF. Filled out from reference TRBV5-1 and TRBJ2-1, the complete variable domain reads KAGVTQTPRYLIKTRGQQVTLSCSPISGHRSVSWYQQTPGQGLQFLFEYFSETQRNKGNFPGRFSGRQFSNSRSEMNVSTLELGDSALYLCASSLAPGQGFNEQFFGPGTRLTVL.

This clone was observed a handful of times. This sequence joins TRBV28 and TRBJ2-3; 13 positions match TRBD2. The germline CDR1 and CDR2 sequences are MDHEN and SYDVKM. V shed 3 bases, J shed 4 bases, and the junction held 10 bases outside the gene matches. The CDR3 length is 18 residues. The DNA for the CDR3 is TGTGCCAGCAGTTTCGATTACGGACTAGCGGGAGATTCAGATACGCAGTATTTT. Encoded protein: CASSFDYGLAGDSDTQYF.